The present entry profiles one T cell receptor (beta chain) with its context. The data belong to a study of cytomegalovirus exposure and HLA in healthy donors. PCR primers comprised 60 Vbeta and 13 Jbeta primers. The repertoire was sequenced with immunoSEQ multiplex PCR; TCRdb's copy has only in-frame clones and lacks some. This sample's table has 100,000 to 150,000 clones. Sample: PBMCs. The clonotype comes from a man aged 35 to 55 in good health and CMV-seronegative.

The CDR3 protein is CASPSGRPDEQFF. The CDR3 coding sequence is TGTGCCAGCCCTAGCGGGAGGCCGGATGAGCAGTTCTTC. The rearrangement links TRBV7-9 to TRBJ2-1; 11 bases line up with TRBD2. The CDR3 runs to 13 residues. Germline CDR1 reads SEHNR; CDR2 reads FQNEAQ (reference sequence). Trimming took 8 bases from V and 8 from J; bases not matched to a gene: 5. Complete variable domain (other parts from reference TRBV7-9 and TRBJ2-1): DTGVSQNPRHKITKRGQNVTFRCDPISEHNRLYWYRQTLGQGPEFLTYFQNEAQLEKSRLLSDRFSAERPKGSFSTLEIQRTEQGDSAMYLCASPSGRPDEQFFGPGTRLTVL.